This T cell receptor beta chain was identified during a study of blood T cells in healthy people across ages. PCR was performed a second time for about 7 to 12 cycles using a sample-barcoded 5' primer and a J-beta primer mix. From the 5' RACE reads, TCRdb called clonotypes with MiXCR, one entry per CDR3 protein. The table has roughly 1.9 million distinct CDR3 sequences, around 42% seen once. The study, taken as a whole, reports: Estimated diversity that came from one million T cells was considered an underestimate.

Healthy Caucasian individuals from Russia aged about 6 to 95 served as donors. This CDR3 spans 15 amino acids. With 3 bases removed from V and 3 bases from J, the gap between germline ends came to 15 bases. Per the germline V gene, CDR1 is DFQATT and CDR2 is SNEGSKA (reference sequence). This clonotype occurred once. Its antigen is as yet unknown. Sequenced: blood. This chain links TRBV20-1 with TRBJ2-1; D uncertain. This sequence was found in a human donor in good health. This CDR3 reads CSARMSETIYNEQFF. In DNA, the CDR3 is TGCAGTGCTAGGATGTCCGAGACCATCTACAATGAGCAGTTCTTC.